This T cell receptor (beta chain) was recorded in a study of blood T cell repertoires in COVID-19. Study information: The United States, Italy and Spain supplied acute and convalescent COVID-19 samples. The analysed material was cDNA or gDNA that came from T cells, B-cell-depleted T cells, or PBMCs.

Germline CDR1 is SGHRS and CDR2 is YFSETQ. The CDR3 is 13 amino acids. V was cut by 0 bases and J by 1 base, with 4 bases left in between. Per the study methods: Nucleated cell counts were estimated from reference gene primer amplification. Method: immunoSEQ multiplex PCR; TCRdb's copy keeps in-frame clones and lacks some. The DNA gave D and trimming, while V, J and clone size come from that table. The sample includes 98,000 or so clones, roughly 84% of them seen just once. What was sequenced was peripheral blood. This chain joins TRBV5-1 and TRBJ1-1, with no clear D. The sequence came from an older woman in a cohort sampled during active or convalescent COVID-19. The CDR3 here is CASSLARNTEAFF. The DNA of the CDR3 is TGCGCCAGCAGCTTGGCCAGGAACACTGAAGCTTTCTTT.